This T cell receptor (beta chain) comes out of a study of early T cells in non-severe SARS-CoV-2 infection. Study details: Investigators sequenced bulk RNA drawn from unsorted whole blood, and chains remained unpaired. The study, taken as a whole, reports: VDJdb matching, biased toward anti-spike CD8 responses, missed private and CD4 specificities.

In the library, individual cDNA molecules carried attached unique molecular identifiers. One entry per CDR3 protein results from TCRdb running MiXCR on the 5' RACE reads. The repertoire holds about 64,000 distinct CDR3 sequences, with 7% to 9.5% as singletons. The germline V and J ends were trimmed by 2 bases and 2 bases, with 12 bases remaining between them. The length of the CDR3 is 15 residues. Germline-derived CDR1 and CDR2 are SGHVS and FNYEAQ. Of note for this clonotype: Antigen specificity is unknown.

The TCR sequence derives from an adult who was a healthcare worker with PCR-confirmed SARS-CoV-2 infection or an uninfected control (not recorded which). The chain employs TRBV7-6 and TRBJ1-2; D gene uncertain. The input for sequencing was whole blood, taken at baseline. The CDR3 nucleotides are TGTGCCAGCAGCTTATTTACGACGGCAAACTATGGCTACACCTTC. Its translation: CASSLFTTANYGYTF.